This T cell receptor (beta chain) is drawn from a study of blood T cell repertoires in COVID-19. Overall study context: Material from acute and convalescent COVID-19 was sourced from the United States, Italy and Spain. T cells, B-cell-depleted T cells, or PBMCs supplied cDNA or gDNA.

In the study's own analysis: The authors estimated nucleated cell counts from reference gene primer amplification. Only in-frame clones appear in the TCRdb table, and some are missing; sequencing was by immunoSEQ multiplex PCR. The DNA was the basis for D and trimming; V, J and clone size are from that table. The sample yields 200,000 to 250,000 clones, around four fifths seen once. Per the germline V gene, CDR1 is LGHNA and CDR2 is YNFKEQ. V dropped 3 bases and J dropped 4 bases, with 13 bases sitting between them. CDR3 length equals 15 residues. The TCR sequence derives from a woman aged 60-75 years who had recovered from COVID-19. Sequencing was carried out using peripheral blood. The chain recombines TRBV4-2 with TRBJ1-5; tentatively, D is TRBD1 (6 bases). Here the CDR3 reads CASSQRGTPNQPQHF. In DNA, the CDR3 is TGTGCCAGCAGCCAGAGGGGGACACCTAATCAGCCCCAGCATTTT.